The subject of this entry is one T cell receptor beta chain. These data originate in a study of T-cell memory formation after mild COVID-19. TCRdb ran MiXCR on the 5' RACE reads and lists one entry per CDR3 protein. Of fewer than 450,000 distinct CDR3 sequences listed, more than 20% are singletons. This TCR came from an adult woman who had mild COVID-19 (a few samples of this study predate the infection). Cell type and time point are not known. Sequencing was performed on PBMCs or a T cell subset sorted from them (not recorded which).

The CDR3 spells CASSLTDDTGELFF. The CDR3 DNA reads TGTGCCAGCAGCTTGACAGACGACACCGGGGAGCTGTTTTTT. The chain has TRBV7-6 and TRBJ2-2, with D perhaps TRBD1 (5 bases). Germline CDR1 and CDR2: SGHVS and FNYEAQ. V lost 3 bases and J lost 3, with 8 bases in between. This CDR3 has 14 residues.